This TCR beta chain was captured in a study of blood T cell repertoires in COVID-19. The overall study: The study drew acute and convalescent COVID-19 samples from the United States, Italy and Spain. Sources were T cells, B-cell-depleted T cells, or PBMCs; the material itself was cDNA or gDNA.

Original data processing: Nucleated cell counts were estimated from reference gene primer amplification. The method was immunoSEQ multiplex PCR; TCRdb's version includes in-frame clones alone and lacks a portion of them. V and J calls plus clone size are reproduced from that table; the DNA served to infer D and trimming. The table shows about 330,000 clones, with about 84% occurring only once. Trimming stripped 6 bases from V and 7 bases from J, with 15 bases between. This CDR3 comprises 13 residues. CDR1 and CDR2 from the germline V gene are MNHEY and SVGEGT. The chain employs TRBV6-2 or TRBV6-3 and TRBJ1-2, with D unresolved. Sequencing was done on a sample of peripheral blood. This sequence originates from a woman aged 45-65 years with acute or convalescent COVID-19. The CDR3 sequence is CASSWDGGSGYTF. DNA of the CDR3: TGTGCCAGCAGCTGGGATGGTGGGAGTGGCTACACCTTC.